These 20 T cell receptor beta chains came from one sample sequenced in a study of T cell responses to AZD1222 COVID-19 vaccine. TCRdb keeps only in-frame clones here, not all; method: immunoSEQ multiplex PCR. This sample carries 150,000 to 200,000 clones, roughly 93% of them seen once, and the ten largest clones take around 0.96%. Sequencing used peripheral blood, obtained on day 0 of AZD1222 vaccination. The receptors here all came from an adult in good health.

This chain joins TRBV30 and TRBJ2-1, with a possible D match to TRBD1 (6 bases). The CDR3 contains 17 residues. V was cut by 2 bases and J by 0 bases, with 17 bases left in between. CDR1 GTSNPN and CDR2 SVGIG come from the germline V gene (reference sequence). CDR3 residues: CAWSLRRTGSSYNEQFF. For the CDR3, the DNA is TGTGCCTGGAGTTTGCGGCGAACAGGGAGCTCCTACAATGAGCAGTTCTTC.

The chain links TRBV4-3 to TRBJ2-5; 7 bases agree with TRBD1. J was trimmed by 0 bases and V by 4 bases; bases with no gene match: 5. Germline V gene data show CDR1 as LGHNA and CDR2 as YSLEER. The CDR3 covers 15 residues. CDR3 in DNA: TGCGCCAGCAGCCGATTAGGGACAGACCAAGAGACCCAGTACTTC. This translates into CASSRLGTDQETQYF.

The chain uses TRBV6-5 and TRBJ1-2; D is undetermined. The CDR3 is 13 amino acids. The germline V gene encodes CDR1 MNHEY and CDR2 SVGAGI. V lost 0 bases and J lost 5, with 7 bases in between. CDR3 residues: CASSYSAEYGYTF. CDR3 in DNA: TGTGCCAGCAGTTACTCGGCGGAGTATGGCTACACCTTC.

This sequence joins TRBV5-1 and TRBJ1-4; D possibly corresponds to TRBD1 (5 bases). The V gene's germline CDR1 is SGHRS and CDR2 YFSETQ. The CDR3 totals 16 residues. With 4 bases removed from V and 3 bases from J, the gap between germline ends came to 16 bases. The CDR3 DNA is TGCGCCAGCAGCGCCCCAGGGTTCGGGTCTAATGAAAAACTGTTTTTT. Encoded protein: CASSAPGFGSNEKLFF. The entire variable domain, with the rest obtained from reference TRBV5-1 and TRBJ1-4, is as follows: KAGVTQTPRYLIKTRGQQVTLSCSPISGHRSVSWYQQTPGQGLQFLFEYFSETQRNKGNFPGRFSGRQFSNSRSEMNVSTLELGDSALYLCASSAPGFGSNEKLFFGSGTQLSVL.

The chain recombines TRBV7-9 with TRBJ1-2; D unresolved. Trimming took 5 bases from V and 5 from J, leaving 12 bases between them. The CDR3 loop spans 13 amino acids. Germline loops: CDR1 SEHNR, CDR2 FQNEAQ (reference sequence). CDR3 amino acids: CASSDGGFYGYTF. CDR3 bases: TGTGCCAGCAGCGACGGCGGGTTTTATGGCTACACCTTC.

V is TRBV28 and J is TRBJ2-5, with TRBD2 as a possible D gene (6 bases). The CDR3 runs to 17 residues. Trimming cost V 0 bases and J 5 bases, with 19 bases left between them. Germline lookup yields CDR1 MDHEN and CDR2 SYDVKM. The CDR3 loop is CASSLWGTGTFRETQYF. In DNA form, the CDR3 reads TGTGCCAGCAGTTTATGGGGGACTGGTACTTTTCGGGAGACCCAGTACTTC. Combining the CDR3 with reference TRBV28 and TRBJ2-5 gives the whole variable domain DVKVTQSSRYLVKRTGEKVFLECVQDMDHENMFWYRQDPGLGLRLIYFSYDVKMKEKGDIPEGYSVSREKKERFSLILESASTNQTSMYLCASSLWGTGTFRETQYFGPGTRLLVL.

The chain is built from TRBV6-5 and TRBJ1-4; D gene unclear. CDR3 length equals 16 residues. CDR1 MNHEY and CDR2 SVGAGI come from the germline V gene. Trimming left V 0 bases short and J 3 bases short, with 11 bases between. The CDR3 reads CASSYSIPGSNEKLFF. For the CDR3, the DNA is TGTGCCAGCAGTTACTCGATTCCGGGATCTAATGAAAAACTGTTTTTT.

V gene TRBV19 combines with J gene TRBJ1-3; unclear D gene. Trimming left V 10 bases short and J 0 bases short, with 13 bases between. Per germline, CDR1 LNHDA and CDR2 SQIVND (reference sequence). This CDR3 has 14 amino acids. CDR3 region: CATRELFSGNTIYF. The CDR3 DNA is TGTGCCACGAGGGAGCTATTCTCTGGAAACACCATATATTTT.

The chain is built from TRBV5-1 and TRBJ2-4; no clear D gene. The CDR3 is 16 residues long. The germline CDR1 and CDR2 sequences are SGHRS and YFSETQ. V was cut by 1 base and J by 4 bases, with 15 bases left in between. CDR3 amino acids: CASSLRAGGEKNIQYF. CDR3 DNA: TGCGCCAGCAGCTTGAGGGCCGGTGGGGAAAAAAACATTCAGTACTTC.

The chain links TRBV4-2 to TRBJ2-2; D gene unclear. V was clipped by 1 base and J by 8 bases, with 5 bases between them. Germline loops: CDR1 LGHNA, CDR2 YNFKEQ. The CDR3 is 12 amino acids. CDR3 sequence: CASSQGGGELFF. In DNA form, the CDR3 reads TGTGCCAGCAGCCAAGGTGGGGGGGAGCTGTTTTTT.

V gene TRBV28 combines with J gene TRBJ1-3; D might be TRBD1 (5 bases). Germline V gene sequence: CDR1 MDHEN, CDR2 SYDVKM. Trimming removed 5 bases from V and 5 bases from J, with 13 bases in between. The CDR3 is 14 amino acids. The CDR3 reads CASSLAGRRNTIYF. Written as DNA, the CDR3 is TGTGCCAGCAGTCTAGCGGGACGGCGAAACACCATATATTTT. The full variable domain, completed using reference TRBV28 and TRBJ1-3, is DVKVTQSSRYLVKRTGEKVFLECVQDMDHENMFWYRQDPGLGLRLIYFSYDVKMKEKGDIPEGYSVSREKKERFSLILESASTNQTSMYLCASSLAGRRNTIYFGEGSWLTVV.

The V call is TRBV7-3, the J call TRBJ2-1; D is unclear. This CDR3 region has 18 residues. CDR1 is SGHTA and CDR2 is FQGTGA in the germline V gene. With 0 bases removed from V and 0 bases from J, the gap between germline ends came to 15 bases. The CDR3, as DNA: TGTGCCAGCAGCTTAACCGGTGGATACTCTAGCTCCTACAATGAGCAGTTCTTC. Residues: CASSLTGGYSSSYNEQFF.

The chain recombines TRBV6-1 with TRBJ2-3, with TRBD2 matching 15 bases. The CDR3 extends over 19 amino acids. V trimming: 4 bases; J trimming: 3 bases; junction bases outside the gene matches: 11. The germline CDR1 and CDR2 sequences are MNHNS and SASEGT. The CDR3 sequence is CASSAPGGLAGGWTDTQYF. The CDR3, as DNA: TGTGCCAGCAGTGCCCCGGGAGGACTAGCGGGGGGGTGGACAGATACGCAGTATTTT.

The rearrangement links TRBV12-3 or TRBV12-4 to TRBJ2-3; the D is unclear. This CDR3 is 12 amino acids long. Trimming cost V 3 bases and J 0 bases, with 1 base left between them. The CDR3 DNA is TGTGCCAGCAGTTTTAGCACAGATACGCAGTATTTT. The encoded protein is CASSFSTDTQYF.

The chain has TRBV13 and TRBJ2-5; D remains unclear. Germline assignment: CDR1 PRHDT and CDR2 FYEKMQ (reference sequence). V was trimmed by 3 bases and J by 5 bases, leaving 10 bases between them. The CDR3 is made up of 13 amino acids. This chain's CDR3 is CASSFGVSETQYF. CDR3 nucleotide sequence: TGTGCCAGCAGCTTTGGGGTTTCGGAGACCCAGTACTTC.

The CDR3 DNA reads TGTGCCTGGGGGGGGTTTTTGGACACTGAAGCTTTCTTT. Its translation: CAWGGFLDTEAFF. The chain is built from TRBV30 and TRBJ1-1, with a weak D call TRBD1 (5 bases). Germline-derived CDR1 and CDR2 are GTSNPN and SVGIG (reference sequence). The CDR3 covers 13 residues. V lost 5 bases, J lost 3 bases, and 13 bases lay in between. Looking up the rest from reference TRBV30 and TRBJ1-1 gives the full variable domain: SQTIHQWPATLVQPVGSPLSLECTVEGTSNPNLYWYRQAAGRGLQLLFYSVGIGQISSEVPQNLSASRPQDRQFILSSKKLLLSDSGFYLCAWGGFLDTEAFFGQGTRLTVV.

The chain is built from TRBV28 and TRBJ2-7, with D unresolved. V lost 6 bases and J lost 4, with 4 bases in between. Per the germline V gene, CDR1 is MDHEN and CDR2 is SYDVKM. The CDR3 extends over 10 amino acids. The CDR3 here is CASSQYEQYF. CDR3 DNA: TGTGCCAGCAGCCAGTACGAGCAGTACTTC.

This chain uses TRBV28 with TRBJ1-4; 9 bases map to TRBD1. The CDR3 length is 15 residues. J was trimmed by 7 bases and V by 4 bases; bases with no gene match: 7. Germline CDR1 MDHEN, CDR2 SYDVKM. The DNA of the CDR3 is TGTGCCAGCAGTTCACCGGGACAGGGTGGTGAAAAACTGTTTTTT. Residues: CASSSPGQGGEKLFF.

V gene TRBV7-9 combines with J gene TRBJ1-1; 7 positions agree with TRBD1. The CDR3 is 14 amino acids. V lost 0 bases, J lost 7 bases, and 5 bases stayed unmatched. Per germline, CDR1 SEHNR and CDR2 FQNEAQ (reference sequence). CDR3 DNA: TGTGCCAGCAGCTTAGCAGGGCACAGGGGTGAAGCTTTCTTT. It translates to CASSLAGHRGEAFF. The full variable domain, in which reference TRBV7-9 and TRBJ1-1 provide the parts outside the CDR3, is DTGVSQNPRHKITKRGQNVTFRCDPISEHNRLYWYRQTLGQGPEFLTYFQNEAQLEKSRLLSDRFSAERPKGSFSTLEIQRTEQGDSAMYLCASSLAGHRGEAFFGQGTRLTVV.

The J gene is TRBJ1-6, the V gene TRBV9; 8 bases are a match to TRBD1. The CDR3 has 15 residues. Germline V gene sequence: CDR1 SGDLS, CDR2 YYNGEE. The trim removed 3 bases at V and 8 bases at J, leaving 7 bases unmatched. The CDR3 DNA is TGTGCCAGCAGCGCCACAGGGGGAAGGGATTCACCCCTCCACTTT. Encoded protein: CASSATGGRDSPLHF.